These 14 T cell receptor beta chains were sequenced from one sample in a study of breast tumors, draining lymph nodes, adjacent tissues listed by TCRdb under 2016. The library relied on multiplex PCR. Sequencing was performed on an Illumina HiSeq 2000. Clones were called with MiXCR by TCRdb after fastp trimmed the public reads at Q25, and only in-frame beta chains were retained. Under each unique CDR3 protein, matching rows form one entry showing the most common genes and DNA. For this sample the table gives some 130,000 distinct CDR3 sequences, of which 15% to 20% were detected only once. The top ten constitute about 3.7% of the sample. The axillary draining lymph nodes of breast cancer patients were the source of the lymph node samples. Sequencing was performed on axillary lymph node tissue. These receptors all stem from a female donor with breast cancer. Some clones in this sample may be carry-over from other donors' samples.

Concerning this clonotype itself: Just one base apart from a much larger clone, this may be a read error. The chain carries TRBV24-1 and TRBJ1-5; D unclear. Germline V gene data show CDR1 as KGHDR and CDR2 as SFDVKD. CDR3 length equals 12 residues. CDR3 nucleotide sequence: TGTGCCACCAGCGGTAGCAATCGGCCCCAGCATTTT. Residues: CATSGSNRPQHF.

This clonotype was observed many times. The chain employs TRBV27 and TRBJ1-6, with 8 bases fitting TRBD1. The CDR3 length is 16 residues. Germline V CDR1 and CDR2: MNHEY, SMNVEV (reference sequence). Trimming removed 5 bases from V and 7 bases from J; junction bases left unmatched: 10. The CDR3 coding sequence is TGTGCCAGCAGTCCCCCCGGACAGGGTGGGAATTCACCCCTCCACTTT. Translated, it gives CASSPPGQGGNSPLHF.

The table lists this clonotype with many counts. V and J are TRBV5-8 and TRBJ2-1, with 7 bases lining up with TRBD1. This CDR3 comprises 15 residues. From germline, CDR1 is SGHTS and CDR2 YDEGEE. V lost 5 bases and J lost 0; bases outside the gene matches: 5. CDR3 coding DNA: TGTGCCAGCAGATCGGGACAGAGCTCCTACAATGAGCAGTTCTTC. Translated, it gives CASRSGQSSYNEQFF.

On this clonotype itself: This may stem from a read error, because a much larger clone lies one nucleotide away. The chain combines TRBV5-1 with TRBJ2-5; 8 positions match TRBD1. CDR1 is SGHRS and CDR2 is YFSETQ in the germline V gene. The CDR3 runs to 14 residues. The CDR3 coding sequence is TGCGCCAGCAGCTACCAGACAGGGGCAGAGGCCCAGTACTTC. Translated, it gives CASSYQTGAEAQYF.

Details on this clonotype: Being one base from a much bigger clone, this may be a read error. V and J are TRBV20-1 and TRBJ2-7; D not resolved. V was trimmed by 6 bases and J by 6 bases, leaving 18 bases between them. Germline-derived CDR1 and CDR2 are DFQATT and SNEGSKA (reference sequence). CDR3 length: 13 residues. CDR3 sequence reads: CSAANPGSPEQYF. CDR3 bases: TGCAGTGCCGCAAATCCCGGGTCCCCCGAGCAGTACTTC.

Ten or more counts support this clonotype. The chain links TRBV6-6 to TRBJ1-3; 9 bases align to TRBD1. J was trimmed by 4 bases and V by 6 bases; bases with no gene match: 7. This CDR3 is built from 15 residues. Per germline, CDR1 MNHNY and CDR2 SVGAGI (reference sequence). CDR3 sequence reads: CASRQTGGTGNTIYF. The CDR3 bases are TGTGCCAGCAGACAGACAGGGGGGACAGGAAACACCATATATTTT.

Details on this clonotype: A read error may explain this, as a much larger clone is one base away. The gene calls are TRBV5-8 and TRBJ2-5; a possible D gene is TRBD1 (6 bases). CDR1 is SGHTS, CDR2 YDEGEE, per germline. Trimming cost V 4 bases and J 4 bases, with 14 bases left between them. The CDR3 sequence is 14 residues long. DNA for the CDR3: TGTGCCAGCAGCACAGACAGGTCCCGAGAGACCCAGTACTTC. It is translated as CASSTDRSRETQYF.

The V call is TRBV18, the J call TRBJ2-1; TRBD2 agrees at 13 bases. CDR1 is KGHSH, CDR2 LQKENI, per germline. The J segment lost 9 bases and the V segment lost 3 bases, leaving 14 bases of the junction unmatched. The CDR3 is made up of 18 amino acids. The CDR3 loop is CASSPLPTSGGGLGEQFF. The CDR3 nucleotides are TGTGCCAGCTCACCGCTCCCTACTAGCGGGGGGGGACTGGGTGAGCAGTTCTTC.

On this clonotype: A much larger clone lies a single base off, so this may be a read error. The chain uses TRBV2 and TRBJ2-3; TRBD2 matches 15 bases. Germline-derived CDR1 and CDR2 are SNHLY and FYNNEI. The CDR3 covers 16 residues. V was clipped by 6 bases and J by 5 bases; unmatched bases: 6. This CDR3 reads CASSEGLAGGKDTQYF. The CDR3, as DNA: TGTGCCAGCAGCGAGGGACTAGCGGGGGGCAAAGATACGCAGTATTTT.

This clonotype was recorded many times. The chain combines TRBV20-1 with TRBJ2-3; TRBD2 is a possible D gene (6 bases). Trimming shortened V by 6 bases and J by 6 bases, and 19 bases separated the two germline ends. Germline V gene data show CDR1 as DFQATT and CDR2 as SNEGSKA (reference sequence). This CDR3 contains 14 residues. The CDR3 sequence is CSAAGGAASDTQYF. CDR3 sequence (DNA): TGCAGTGCCGCTGGCGGGGCGGCCAGCGATACGCAGTATTTT.

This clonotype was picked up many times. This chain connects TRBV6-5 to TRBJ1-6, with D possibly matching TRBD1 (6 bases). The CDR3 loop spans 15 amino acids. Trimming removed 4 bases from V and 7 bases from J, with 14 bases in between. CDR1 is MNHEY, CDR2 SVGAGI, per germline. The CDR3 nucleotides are TGTGCCAGCAGTTTTACAGGGCCCCCCAATTCACCCCTCCACTTT. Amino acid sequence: CASSFTGPPNSPLHF.

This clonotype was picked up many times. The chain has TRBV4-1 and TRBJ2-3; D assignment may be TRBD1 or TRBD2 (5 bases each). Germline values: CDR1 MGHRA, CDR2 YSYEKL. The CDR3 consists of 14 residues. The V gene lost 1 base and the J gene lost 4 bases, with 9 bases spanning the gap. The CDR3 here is CASSQGRDPDTQYF. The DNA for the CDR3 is TGCGCCAGCAGCCAAGGCCGGGACCCAGATACGCAGTATTTT.

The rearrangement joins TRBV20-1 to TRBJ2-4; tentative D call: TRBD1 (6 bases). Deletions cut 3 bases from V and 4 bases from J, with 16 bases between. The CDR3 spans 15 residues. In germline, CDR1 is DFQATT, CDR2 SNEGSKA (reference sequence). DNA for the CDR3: TGCAGTGCTAGTTTCTTGGGGGCCCTTAAAAACATTCAGTACTTC. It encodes CSASFLGALKNIQYF.

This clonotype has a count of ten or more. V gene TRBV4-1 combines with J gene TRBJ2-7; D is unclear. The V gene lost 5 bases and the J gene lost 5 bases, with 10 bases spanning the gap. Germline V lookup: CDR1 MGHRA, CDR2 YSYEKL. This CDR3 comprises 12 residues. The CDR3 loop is CASSSQKNEQYF. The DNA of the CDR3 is TGCGCCAGCAGCTCACAAAAGAACGAGCAGTACTTC.